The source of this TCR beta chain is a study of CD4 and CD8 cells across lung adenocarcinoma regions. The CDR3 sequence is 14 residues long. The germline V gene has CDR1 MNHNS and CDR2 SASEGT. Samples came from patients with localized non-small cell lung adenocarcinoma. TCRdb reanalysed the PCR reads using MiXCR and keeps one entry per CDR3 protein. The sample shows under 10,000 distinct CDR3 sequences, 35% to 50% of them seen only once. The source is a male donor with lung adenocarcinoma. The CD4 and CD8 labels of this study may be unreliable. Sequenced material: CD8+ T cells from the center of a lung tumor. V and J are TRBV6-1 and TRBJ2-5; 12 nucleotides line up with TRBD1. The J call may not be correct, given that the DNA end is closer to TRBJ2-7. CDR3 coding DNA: TGTGCCAGCAACAGGGACAGGGGGCGGTACGAGCAGTACTTC. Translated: CASNRDRGRYEQYF.